The subject of this entry is one T cell receptor (beta chain). Its antigen is unknown. The TCR beta cDNA libraries contained unique molecular identifiers. Each batch of about 1 to 11 million T cells produced roughly 0.5 million cDNA molecules. TCRdb used MiXCR to reprocess the PCR reads, holding one entry per CDR3 protein. Seen here are approximately 660,000 distinct CDR3 sequences, over 45% observed once, and the top ten hold around 11%. The sample comes from a study of post-analysis software for immune sequencing data. General study results and limits: Versus controls, multiple sclerosis patients showed significantly lower diversity (normalized Chao1). Those samples that were prepared in the same batch co-clustered strongly by F measure. About five TRBV segments (TRBV5-6, TRBV5-1 and TRBV20-1 among them) occurred more frequently in patients than in controls.

The CDR3 has 11 residues. Germline CDR1 is DFQATT and CDR2 is SNEGSKA (reference sequence). Trimming took 3 bases from V and 6 from J, leaving 9 bases between them. The TCR was taken from a girl between 2 and 10 years old with multiple sclerosis. This chain uses TRBV20-1 with TRBJ2-7, with D perhaps TRBD1 or TRBD2 (5 bases each). The sample consisted of blood. The CDR3 loop is CSASGTVEQYF. DNA for the CDR3: TGCAGTGCTAGCGGGACGGTCGAGCAGTACTTC.